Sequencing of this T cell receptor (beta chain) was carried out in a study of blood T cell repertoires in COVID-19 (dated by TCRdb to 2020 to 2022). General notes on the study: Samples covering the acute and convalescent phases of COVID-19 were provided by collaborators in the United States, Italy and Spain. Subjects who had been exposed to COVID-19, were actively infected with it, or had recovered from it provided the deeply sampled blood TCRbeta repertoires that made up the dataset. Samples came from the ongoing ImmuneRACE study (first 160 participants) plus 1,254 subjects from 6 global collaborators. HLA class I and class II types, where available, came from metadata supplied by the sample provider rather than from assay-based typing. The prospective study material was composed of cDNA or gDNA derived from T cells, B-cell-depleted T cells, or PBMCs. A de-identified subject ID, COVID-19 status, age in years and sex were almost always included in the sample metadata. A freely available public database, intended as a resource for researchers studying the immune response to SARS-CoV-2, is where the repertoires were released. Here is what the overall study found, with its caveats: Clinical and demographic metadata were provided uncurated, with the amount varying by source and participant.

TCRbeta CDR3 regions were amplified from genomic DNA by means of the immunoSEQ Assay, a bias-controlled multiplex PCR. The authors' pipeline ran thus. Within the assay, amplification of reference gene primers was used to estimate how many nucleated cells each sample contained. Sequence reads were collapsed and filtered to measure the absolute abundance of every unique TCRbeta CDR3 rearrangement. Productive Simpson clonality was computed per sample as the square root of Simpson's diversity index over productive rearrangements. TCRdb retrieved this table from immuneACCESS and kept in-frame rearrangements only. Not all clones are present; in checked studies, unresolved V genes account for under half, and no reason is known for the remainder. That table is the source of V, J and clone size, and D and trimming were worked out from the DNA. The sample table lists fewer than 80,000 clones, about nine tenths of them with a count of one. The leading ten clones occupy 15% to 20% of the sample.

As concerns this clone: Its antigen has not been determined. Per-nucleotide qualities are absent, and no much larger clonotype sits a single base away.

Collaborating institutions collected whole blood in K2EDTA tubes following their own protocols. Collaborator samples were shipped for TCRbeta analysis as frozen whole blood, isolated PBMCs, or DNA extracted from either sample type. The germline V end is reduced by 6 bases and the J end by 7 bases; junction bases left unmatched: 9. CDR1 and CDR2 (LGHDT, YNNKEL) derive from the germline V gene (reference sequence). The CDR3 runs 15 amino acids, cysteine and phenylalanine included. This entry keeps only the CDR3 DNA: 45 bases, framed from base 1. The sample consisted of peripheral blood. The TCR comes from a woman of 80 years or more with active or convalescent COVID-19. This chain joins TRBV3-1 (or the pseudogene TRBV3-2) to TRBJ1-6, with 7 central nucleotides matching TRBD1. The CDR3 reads CASRFTGVRNSPLHF. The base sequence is TGTGCCAGCAGATTTACAGGGGTAAGGAATTCACCCCTCCACTTT.